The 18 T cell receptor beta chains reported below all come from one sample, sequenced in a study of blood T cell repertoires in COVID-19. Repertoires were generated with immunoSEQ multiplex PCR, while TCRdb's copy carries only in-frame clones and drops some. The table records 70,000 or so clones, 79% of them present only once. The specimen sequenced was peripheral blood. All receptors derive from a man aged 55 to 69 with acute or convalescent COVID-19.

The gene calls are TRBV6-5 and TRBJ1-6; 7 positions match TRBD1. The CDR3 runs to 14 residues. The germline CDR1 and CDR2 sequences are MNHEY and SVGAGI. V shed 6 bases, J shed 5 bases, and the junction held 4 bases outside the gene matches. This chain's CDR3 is CASRKGTDNSPLHF. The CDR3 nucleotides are TGTGCCAGCAGAAAAGGGACAGATAATTCACCCCTCCACTTT.

CDR3 sequence reads: CASSEPGQGFPRGYTF. CDR3 DNA sequence: TGTGCCAGCAGTGAACCGGGACAGGGGTTTCCTCGTGGCTACACCTTC. The rearrangement uses TRBV6-1 and TRBJ1-2; 10 bases agree with TRBD1. Germline CDR1 and CDR2: MNHNS and SASEGT. The junction had 10 bases not matched to a gene; V was cut back by 2 bases and J by 7 bases. This CDR3 has 16 residues.

CDR3: CASHARGGRSFRNEQFF. The CDR3 nucleotides are TGTGCCTCCCACGCCAGGGGCGGCAGGTCCTTTAGGAATGAGCAGTTCTTC. The rearrangement links TRBV19 to TRBJ2-1, with a tentative D call TRBD1 (6 bases). From germline, CDR1 is LNHDA and CDR2 SQIVND (reference sequence). This CDR3 comprises 17 residues. V lost 11 bases and J 7 bases, leaving 30 bases between the germline ends.

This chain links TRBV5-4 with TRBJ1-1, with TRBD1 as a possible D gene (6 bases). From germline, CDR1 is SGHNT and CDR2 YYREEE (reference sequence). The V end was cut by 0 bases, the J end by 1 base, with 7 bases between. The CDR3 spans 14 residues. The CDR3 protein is CASSLDRENTEAFF. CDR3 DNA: TGTGCCAGCAGCTTGGACAGGGAGAACACTGAAGCTTTCTTT.

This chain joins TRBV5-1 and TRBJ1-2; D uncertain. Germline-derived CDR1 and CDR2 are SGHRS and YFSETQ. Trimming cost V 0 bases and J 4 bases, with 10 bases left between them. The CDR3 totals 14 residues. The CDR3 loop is CASSLAGDTYGYTF. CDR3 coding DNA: TGCGCCAGCAGCTTGGCCGGGGATACCTATGGCTACACCTTC.

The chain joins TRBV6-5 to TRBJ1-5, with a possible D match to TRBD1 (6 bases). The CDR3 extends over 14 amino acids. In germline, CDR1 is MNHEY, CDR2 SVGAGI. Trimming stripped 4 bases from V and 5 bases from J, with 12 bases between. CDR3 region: CASSLYRVDQPQHF. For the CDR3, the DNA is TGTGCCAGCAGTTTATACAGGGTGGATCAGCCCCAGCATTTT.

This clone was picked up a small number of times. This CDR3 is CASSAGQGAGGYTF. In nucleotides, the CDR3 is TGTGCCAGCAGCGCAGGACAGGGGGCAGGTGGCTACACCTTC. V usage is TRBV5-5 and J usage is TRBJ1-2; 11 nucleotides line up with TRBD1. The CDR3 totals 14 residues. Germline-derived CDR1 and CDR2 are SGHKS and YYEKEE (reference sequence). Trimming took 4 bases from V and 7 from J; bases not matched to a gene: 6.

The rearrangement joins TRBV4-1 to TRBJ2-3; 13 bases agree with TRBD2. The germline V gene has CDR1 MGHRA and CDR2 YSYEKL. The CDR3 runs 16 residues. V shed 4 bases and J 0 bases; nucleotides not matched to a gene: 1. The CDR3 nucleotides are TGCGCCAGCAGCCGACTAGCGGGGGGAAGCACAGATACGCAGTATTTT. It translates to CASSRLAGGSTDTQYF.

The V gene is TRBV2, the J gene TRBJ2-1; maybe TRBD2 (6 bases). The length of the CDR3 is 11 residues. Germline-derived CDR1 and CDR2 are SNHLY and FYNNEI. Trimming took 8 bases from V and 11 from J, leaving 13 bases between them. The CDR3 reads CASRQEGKQFF. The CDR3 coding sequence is TGTGCCAGCCGCCAGGAGGGGAAGCAGTTCTTC.

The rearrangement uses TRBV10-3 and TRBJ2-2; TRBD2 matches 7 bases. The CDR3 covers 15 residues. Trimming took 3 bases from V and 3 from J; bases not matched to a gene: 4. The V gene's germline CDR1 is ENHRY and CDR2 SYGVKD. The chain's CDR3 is CAISDVAGDTGELFF. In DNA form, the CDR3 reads TGTGCCATCAGTGATGTCGCGGGGGACACCGGGGAGCTGTTTTTT.

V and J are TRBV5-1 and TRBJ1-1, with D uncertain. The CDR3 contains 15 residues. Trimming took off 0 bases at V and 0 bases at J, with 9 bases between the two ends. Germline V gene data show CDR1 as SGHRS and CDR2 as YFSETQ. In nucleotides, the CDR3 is TGCGCCAGCAGCTTGGATCCGGGTGTGAACACTGAAGCTTTCTTT. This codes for CASSLDPGVNTEAFF.

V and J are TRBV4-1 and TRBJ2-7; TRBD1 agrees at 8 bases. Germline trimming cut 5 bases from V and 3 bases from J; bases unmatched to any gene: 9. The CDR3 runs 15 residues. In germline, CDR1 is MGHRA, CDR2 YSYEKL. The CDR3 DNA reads TGCGCCAGCAGCGCCGGACAGGGAGAGGGCTACGAGCAGTACTTC. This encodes CASSAGQGEGYEQYF.

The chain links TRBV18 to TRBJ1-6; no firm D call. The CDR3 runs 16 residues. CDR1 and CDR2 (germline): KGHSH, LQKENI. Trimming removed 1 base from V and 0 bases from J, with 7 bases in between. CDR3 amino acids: CASSPRTSSYNSPLHF. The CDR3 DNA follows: TGTGCCAGCTCACCACGTACGAGCTCCTATAATTCACCCCTCCACTTT.

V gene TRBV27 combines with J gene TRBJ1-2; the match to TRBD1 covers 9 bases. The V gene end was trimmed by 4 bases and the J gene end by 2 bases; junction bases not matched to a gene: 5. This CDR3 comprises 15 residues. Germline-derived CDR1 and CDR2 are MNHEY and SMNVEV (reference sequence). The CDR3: CASSSPGQGNYGYTF. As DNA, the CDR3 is TGTGCCAGCAGTTCCCCGGGACAGGGAAACTATGGCTACACCTTC.

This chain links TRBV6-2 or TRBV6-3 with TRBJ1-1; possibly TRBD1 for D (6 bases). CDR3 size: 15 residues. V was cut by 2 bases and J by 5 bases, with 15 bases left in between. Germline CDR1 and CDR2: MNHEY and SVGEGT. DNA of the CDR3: TGTGCCAGCAGTTACGCAACAGGGTGGAAAACTGAAGCTTTCTTT. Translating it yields CASSYATGWKTEAFF.

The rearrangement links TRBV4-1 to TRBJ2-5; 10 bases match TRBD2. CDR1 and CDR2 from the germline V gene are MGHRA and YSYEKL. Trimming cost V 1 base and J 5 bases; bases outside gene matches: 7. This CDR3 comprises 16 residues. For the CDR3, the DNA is TGCGCCAGCAGCCAAGGGAGGCTAGCGGGGGATGAGACCCAGTACTTC. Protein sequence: CASSQGRLAGDETQYF.

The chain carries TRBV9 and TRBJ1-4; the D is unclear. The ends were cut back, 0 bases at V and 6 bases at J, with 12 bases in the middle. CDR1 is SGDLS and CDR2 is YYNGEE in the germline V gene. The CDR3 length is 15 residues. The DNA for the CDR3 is TGTGCCAGCAGCGTAGCCGGGATTAGGGATGAAAAACTGTTTTTT. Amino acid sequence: CASSVAGIRDEKLFF.

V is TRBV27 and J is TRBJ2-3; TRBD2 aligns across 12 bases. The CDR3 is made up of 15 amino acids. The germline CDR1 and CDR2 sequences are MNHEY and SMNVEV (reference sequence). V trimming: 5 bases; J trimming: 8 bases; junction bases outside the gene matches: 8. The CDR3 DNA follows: TGTGCCAGCAGTCCCCTAGCGGGGGGGCGGGGTACGCAGTATTTT. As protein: CASSPLAGGRGTQYF.